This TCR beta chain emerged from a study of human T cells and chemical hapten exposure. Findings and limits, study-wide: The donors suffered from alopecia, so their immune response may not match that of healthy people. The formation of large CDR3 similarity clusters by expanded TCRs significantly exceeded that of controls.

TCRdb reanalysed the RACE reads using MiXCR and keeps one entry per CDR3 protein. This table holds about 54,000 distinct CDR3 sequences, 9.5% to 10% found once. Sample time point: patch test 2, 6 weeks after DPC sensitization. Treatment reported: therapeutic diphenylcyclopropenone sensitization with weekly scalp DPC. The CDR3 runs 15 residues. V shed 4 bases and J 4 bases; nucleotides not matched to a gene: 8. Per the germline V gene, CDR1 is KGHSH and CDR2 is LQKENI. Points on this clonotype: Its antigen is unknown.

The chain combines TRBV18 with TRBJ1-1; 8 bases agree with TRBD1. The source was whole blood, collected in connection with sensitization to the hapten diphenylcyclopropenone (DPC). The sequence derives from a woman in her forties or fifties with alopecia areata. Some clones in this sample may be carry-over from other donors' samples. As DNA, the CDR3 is TGTGCCAGCTCACAGTTGGACAGGGCCGGCACTGAAGCTTTCTTT. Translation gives CASSQLDRAGTEAFF.